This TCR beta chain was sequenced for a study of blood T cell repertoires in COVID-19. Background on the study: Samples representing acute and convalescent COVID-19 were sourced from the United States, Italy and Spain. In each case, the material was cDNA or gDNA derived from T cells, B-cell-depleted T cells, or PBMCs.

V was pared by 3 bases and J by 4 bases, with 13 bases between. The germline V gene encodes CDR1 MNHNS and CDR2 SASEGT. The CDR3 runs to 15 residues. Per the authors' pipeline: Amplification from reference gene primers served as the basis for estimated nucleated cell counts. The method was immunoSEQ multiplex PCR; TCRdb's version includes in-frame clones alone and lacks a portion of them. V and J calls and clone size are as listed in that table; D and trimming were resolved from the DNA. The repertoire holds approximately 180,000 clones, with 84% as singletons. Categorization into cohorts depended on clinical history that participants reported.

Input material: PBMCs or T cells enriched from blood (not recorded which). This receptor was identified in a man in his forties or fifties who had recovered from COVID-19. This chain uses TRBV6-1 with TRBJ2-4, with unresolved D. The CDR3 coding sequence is TGTGCCAGCAGTGACCCAGGCCACCCGAAAAACATTCAGTACTTC. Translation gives CASSDPGHPKNIQYF.